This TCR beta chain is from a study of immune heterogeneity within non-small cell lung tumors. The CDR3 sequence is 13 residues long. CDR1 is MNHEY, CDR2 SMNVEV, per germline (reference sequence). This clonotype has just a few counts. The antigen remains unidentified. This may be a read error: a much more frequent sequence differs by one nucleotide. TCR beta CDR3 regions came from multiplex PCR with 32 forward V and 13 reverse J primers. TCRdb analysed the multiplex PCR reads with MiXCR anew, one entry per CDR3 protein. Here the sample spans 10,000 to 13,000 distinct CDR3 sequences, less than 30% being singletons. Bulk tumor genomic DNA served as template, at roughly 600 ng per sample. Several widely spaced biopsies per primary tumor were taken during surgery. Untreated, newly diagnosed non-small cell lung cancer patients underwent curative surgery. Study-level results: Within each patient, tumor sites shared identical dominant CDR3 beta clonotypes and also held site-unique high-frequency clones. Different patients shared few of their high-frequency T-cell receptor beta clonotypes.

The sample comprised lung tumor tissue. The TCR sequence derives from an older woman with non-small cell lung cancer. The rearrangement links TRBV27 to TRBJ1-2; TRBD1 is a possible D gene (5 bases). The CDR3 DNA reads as TGTGCCAACAGTTTCGAGGGGAACTATGGCTACACCTTC. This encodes CANSFEGNYGYTF.